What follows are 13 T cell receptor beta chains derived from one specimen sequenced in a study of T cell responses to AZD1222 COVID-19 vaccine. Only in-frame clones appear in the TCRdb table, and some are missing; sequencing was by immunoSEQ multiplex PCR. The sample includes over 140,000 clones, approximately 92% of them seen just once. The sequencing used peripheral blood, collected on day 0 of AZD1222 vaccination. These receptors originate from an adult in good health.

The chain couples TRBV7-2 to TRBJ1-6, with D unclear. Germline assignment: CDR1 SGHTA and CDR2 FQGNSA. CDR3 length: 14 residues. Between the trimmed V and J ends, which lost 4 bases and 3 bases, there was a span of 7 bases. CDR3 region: CASSWVLYNSPLHF. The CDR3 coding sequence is TGTGCCAGCAGCTGGGTACTCTATAATTCACCCCTCCACTTT. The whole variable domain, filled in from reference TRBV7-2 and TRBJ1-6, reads GAGVSQSPSNKVTEKGKDVELRCDPISGHTALYWYRQSLGQGLEFLIYFQGNSAPDKSGLPSDRFSAERTGGSVSTLTIQRTQQEDSAVYLCASSWVLYNSPLHFGNGTRLTVT.

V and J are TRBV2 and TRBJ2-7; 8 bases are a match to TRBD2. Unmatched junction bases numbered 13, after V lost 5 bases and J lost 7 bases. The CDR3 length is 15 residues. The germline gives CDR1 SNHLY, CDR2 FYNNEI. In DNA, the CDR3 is TGTGCCAGCAGTCGGAGCGGGAGTAAGACGTATGAGCAGTACTTC. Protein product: CASSRSGSKTYEQYF.

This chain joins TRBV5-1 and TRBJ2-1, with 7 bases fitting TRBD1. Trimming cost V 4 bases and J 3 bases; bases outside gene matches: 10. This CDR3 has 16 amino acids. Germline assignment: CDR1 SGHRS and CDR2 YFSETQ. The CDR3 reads CASSRNTGADYNEQFF. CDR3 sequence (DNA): TGCGCCAGCAGCCGGAATACAGGGGCTGACTACAATGAGCAGTTCTTC. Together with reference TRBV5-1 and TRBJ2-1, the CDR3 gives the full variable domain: KAGVTQTPRYLIKTRGQQVTLSCSPISGHRSVSWYQQTPGQGLQFLFEYFSETQRNKGNFPGRFSGRQFSNSRSEMNVSTLELGDSALYLCASSRNTGADYNEQFFGPGTRLTVL.

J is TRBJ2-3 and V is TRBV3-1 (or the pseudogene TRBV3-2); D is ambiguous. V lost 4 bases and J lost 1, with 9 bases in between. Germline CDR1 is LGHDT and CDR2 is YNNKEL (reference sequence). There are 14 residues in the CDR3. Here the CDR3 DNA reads TGTGCCAGCAGCCCCAAGCGCCGCACAGATACGCAGTATTTT. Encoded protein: CASSPKRRTDTQYF.

CDR3 nucleotide sequence: TGTGCCACCAGCAGAGAACAGGGACAACGCGAGCAGTACTTC. Its translation is CATSREQGQREQYF. The chain has TRBV15 and TRBJ2-7; a possible D gene is TRBD1 (6 bases). There are 14 residues in the CDR3. V was trimmed by 0 bases and J by 6 bases, leaving 12 bases between them. CDR1 and CDR2 (germline): LNHNV, YYDKDF (reference sequence).

Written as DNA, the CDR3 is TGTGCCAGCAGCTCGATACCCTTCACCGGGGAGCTGTTTTTT. Amino acid sequence: CASSSIPFTGELFF. The V gene is TRBV5-5, the J gene TRBJ2-2, with D hard to call. This CDR3 has 14 amino acids. V was shortened by 3 bases and J by 4 bases, with 10 bases between the two germline ends. Germline V gene data show CDR1 as SGHKS and CDR2 as YYEKEE (reference sequence).

CDR3 loop: CASSSTPIKENTEAFF. The CDR3 DNA follows: TGCGCCAGCAGCTCGACGCCGATAAAAGAGAACACTGAAGCTTTCTTT. V is TRBV5-1 and J is TRBJ1-1, with unresolved D. The germline V gene has CDR1 SGHRS and CDR2 YFSETQ. This CDR3 is 16 amino acids long. Trimming cost V 3 bases and J 1 base, with 16 bases left between them.

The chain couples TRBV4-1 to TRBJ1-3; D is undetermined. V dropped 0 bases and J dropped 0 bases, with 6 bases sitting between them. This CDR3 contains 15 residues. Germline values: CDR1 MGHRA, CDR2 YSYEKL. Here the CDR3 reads CASSQEGYSGNTIYF. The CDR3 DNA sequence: TGCGCCAGCAGCCAAGAAGGTTACTCTGGAAACACCATATATTTT.

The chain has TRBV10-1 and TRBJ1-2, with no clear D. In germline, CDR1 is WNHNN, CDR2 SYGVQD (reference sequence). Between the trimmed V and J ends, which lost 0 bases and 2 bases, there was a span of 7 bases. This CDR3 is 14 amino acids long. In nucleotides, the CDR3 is TGCGCCAGCAGTGAGTCCCAGGAGAACTATGGCTACACCTTC. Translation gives CASSESQENYGYTF.

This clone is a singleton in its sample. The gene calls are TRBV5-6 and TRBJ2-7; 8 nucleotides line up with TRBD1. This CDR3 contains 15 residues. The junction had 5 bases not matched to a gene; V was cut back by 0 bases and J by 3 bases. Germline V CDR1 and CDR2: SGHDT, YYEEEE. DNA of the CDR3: TGTGCCAGCAGCTTGGAATTGGGACAGGTCTACGAGCAGTACTTC. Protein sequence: CASSLELGQVYEQYF.

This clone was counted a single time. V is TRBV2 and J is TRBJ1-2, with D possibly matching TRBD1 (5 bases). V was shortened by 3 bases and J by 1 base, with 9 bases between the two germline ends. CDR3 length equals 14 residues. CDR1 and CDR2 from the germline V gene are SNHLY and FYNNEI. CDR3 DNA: TGTGCCAGCAGTGATGCCAGGGTTAACTATGGCTACACCTTC. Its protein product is CASSDARVNYGYTF.

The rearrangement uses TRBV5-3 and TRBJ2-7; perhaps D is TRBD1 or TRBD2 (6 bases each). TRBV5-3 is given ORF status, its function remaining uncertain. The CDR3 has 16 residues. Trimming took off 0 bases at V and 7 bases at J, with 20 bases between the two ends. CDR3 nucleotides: TGTGCCAGAAGCTTGGGGCGGGCAGGGGACTTTCGGGAGCAGTACTTC. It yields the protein CARSLGRAGDFREQYF.

CDR3 sequence: CSATERGTEAFF. In DNA, the CDR3 is TGCAGTGCTACTGAAAGGGGTACTGAAGCTTTCTTT. The chain employs TRBV20-1 and TRBJ1-1, with TRBD1 as a possible D gene (5 bases). CDR3 length: 12 residues. V lost 4 bases to trimming and J lost 5 bases, with 11 bases between them. CDR1 and CDR2 (germline): DFQATT, SNEGSKA (reference sequence).